This T cell receptor beta chain came from a study of cytomegalovirus exposure and HLA in healthy donors. About the study: Later analysis reported that the approximately 120 validation repertoires shared the platform of the approximately 670 first-cohort repertoires. Study conclusions and caveats: The study found most TCR sequences rare, yet found some public TCRs in many donors.

Assay: immunoSEQ multiplex PCR; the TCRdb copy retains only in-frame clones and omits some. Of roughly 200,000 clones listed, 80% to 90% were seen once; the top ten hold over 0.95%. The donors were members of the validation cohort, which comprised under 150 subjects and was separate from the first cohort of 666 subjects. Remarks on this clone: The antigen remains unidentified.

CDR1 SNHLY and CDR2 FYNNEI come from the germline V gene. V lost 7 bases, J lost 0 bases, and 7 bases lay in between. The CDR3 totals 14 residues. The sequencing input was PBMCs. The receptor's source is a woman aged 25 to 39 in good health and CMV-seronegative. The chain has TRBV2 and TRBJ1-6; a possible D gene is TRBD1 (6 bases). The CDR3 nucleotides read TGTGCCAGCAAGGACAGCTCCTATAATTCACCCCTCCACTTT. It codes for CASKDSSYNSPLHF.